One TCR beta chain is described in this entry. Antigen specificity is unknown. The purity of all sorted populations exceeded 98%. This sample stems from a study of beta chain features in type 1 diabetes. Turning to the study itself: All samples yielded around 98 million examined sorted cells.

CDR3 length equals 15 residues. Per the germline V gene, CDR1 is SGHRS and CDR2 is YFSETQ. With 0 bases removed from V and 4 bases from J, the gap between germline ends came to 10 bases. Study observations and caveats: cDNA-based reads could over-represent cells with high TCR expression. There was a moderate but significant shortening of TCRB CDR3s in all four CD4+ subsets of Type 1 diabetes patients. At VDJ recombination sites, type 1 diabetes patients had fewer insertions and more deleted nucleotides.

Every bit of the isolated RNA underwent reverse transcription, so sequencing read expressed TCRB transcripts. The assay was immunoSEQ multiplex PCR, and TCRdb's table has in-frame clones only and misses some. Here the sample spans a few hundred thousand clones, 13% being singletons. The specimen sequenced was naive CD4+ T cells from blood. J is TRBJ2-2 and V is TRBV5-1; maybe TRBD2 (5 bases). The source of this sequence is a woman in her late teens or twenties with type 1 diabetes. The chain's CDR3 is CASSLEGSFTGELFF. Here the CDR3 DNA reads TGCGCCAGCAGCTTGGAAGGGAGTTTCACCGGGGAGCTGTTTTTT. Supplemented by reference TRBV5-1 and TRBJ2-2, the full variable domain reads KAGVTQTPRYLIKTRGQQVTLSCSPISGHRSVSWYQQTPGQGLQFLFEYFSETQRNKGNFPGRFSGRQFSNSRSEMNVSTLELGDSALYLCASSLEGSFTGELFFGEGSRLTVL.